The 8 T cell receptor beta chains given below trace back to one sample, sequenced in a study of OX40 agonist ivuxolimab in advanced cancers. The table came from immunoSEQ multiplex PCR; TCRdb's copy has only in-frame clones and leaves some out. The table shows just under 75,000 clones, with 80% to 95% occurring only once. The sequencing used CD4+ or CD8+ T cells sorted from blood, collected in a trial of the OX40 agonist ivuxolimab. The receptors were gathered from an adult with an advanced solid tumor such as melanoma, head and neck, liver or kidney cancer.

This chain uses TRBV2 with TRBJ1-1; D perhaps matches TRBD1 (6 bases). V was clipped by 3 bases and J by 0 bases, with 8 bases between them. Germline V CDR1 and CDR2: SNHLY, FYNNEI. The CDR3 totals 14 residues. CDR3: CASSEQGLNTEAFF. The CDR3 DNA reads as TGTGCCAGCAGTGAGCAGGGGTTGAACACTGAAGCTTTCTTT.

The chain joins TRBV10-3 to TRBJ2-5; D might be TRBD1 (6 bases). Trimming left V 5 bases short and J 5 bases short, with 27 bases between. Per germline, CDR1 ENHRY and CDR2 SYGVKD. The CDR3 spans 18 residues. DNA for the CDR3: TGTGCCATCAGTCCCCAGGGGACGGTAACCGCTAGCTGGGAGACCCAGTACTTC. This sequence encodes CAISPQGTVTASWETQYF.

This chain uses TRBV7-8 with TRBJ1-1; a weak D match, TRBD1 (6 bases). The germline CDR1 and CDR2 sequences are SGHVS and FQNEAQ. V was shortened by 0 bases and J by 6 bases, with 11 bases between the two germline ends. The CDR3 sequence is 14 residues long. The CDR3 here is CASSLATAGAEAFF. The CDR3 coding sequence is TGTGCCAGCAGCTTAGCGACGGCAGGGGCTGAAGCTTTCTTT.

The chain is built from TRBV6-6 and TRBJ1-4; TRBD1 agrees at 12 bases. CDR1 is MNHNY, CDR2 SVGAGI, per germline (reference sequence). The length of the CDR3 is 15 residues. V lost 4 bases, J lost 7 bases, and 4 bases stayed unmatched. In nucleotides, the CDR3 is TGTGCCAGCAGTTTCTTGGGACAGGGGGCTGAAAAACTGTTTTTT. This gives the protein CASSFLGQGAEKLFF.

The V gene is TRBV25-1, the J gene TRBJ2-3; 7 bases match TRBD2. The J segment lost 2 bases and the V segment lost 6 bases, leaving 5 bases of the junction unmatched. This CDR3 has 14 amino acids. Per germline, CDR1 MGHDK and CDR2 SYGVNS. The DNA for the CDR3 is TGTGCCAGCAGCGAGGGAGGGATCACAGATACGCAGTATTTT. It codes for CASSEGGITDTQYF.

The chain combines TRBV7-2 with TRBJ2-2, with TRBD2 matching 7 bases. V shed 8 bases, J shed 2 bases, and the junction held 11 bases outside the gene matches. Germline CDR1 is SGHTA and CDR2 is FQGNSA. The CDR3 consists of 16 residues. The CDR3 region has the DNA TGTGCCAGCGGCGCCCCTAGCGGAGCTAACACCGGGGAGCTGTTTTTT. It specifies CASGAPSGANTGELFF. Using reference TRBV7-2 and TRBJ2-2 for the parts outside the CDR3, the full variable domain is GAGVSQSPSNKVTEKGKDVELRCDPISGHTALYWYRQSLGQGLEFLIYFQGNSAPDKSGLPSDRFSAERTGGSVSTLTIQRTQQEDSAVYLCASGAPSGANTGELFFGEGSRLTVL.

The rearrangement uses TRBV6-5 and TRBJ2-7, with 9 bases identical to TRBD1. The CDR3 spans 14 residues. V shed 2 bases and J 5 bases; nucleotides not matched to a gene: 4. The germline CDR1 and CDR2 sequences are MNHEY and SVGAGI. In DNA, the CDR3 is TGTGCCAGCAGTTACGGGACAGGGAAACACGAGCAGTACTTC. Translating it yields CASSYGTGKHEQYF.

V usage is TRBV7-8 and J usage is TRBJ2-2; TRBD2 matches 7 bases. The germline V gene has CDR1 SGHVS and CDR2 FQNEAQ. The CDR3 consists of 16 residues. With V trimmed by 7 bases and J by 1 base, 9 bases remained unmatched. CDR3 sequence: CASNITGLRNTGELFF. In DNA, the CDR3 is TGTGCCAGCAACATAACGGGACTAAGGAACACCGGGGAGCTGTTTTTT.